The 26 T cell receptor beta chains listed next were all sequenced from one sample in a study of tumor-infiltrating lymphocytes in localized non-small cell lung cancer. Some clones are missing from TCRdb's copy, which holds only in-frame ones; the method was immunoSEQ multiplex PCR. The profile shows under 10,000 clones, 70% to 80% of them singletons. Sequencing was carried out using uninvolved lung tissue not adjacent to the tumor. The receptors were sampled from a human donor with non-small cell lung cancer.

The V call is TRBV5-1, the J call TRBJ2-1; 8 bases line up with TRBD2. The CDR3 length is 16 residues. The germline CDR1 and CDR2 sequences are SGHRS and YFSETQ. With 2 bases clipped from V and 1 base from J, the junction kept 5 bases outside the gene matches. Here the CDR3 DNA reads TGCGCCAGCAGCTTAGTGGCGGGGGGTTCCTACAATGAGCAGTTCTTC. Encoded protein: CASSLVAGGSYNEQFF.

In its sample, this clone is medium-sized (0.01 to 0.1%). This sequence joins TRBV2 and TRBJ1-2, with a weak D call TRBD1 (5 bases). V lost 6 bases and J 6 bases, leaving 14 bases between the germline ends. Germline V gives CDR1 SNHLY, CDR2 FYNNEI. CDR3 size: 13 residues. CDR3 protein: CASSPGGLDGYTF. The CDR3 bases are TGTGCCAGCAGCCCCGGGGGGTTGGATGGCTACACCTTC.

The chain combines TRBV28 with TRBJ2-3; D gene unclear. There are 12 residues in the CDR3. Trimming removed 6 bases from V and 6 bases from J, with 10 bases in between. Per germline, CDR1 MDHEN and CDR2 SYDVKM. Written as DNA, the CDR3 is TGTGCCAGCAGCTCCCCCCTTGATACGCAGTATTTT. Protein sequence: CASSSPLDTQYF.

This clone occurred once. The V gene is TRBV19, the J gene TRBJ2-5; 7 nucleotides line up with TRBD2. Germline CDR1 LNHDA, CDR2 SQIVND (reference sequence). V gave up 6 bases and J gave up 4 bases; unmatched junction bases: 11. The CDR3 is 15 residues long. The CDR3 spells CASSLWGGGGETQYF. For the CDR3, the DNA is TGTGCCAGTAGCCTATGGGGCGGGGGAGGAGAGACCCAGTACTTC.

The chain is built from TRBV19 and TRBJ2-5, with TRBD2 matching 12 bases. The ends lost 5 bases at V and 5 bases at J; junction bases unmatched: 6. In germline, CDR1 is LNHDA, CDR2 SQIVND (reference sequence). The CDR3 is 15 amino acids. CDR3 protein: CASSVWTSGDETQYF. The CDR3 nucleotides read TGTGCCAGTAGTGTCTGGACTAGCGGGGATGAGACCCAGTACTTC.

The chain couples TRBV28 to TRBJ1-6; no firm D call. Trimming pared 3 bases from V and 6 bases from J, leaving 12 bases between. The CDR3 sequence is 15 residues long. Germline V gene sequence: CDR1 MDHEN, CDR2 SYDVKM. The CDR3 sequence: CASSFRGLPNSPLHF. The CDR3 DNA is TGTGCCAGCAGTTTTCGAGGACTGCCTAATTCACCCCTCCACTTT.

The V call is TRBV2, the J call TRBJ1-6; TRBD1 aligns across 9 bases. The CDR3 has 14 residues. After removal of 4 bases from V and 10 bases from J, the junction contained 5 bases not matched to a gene. Germline V gene sequence: CDR1 SNHLY, CDR2 FYNNEI. Here the CDR3 DNA reads TGTGCCAGCAGTGTACAGGGGGCGGAATCACCCCTCCACTTT. Translation: CASSVQGAESPLHF.

On this clone itself: It is unclear where the CDR3 begins or ends on the DNA, so no DNA is shown, and the CDR3 is as TCRdb lists it. The V call is TRBV7-8, the J call TRBJ2-5; the DNA was not compared with TRBD1, the D call given in the table. The germline V gene encodes CDR1 SGHVS and CDR2 FQNEAQ. The CDR3 length equals 12 residues, ends included. The CDR3 loop is CASSWAQGALDF.

The J gene is TRBJ1-1, the V gene TRBV7-6; 7 bases are shared with TRBD1. CDR1 is SGHVS, CDR2 FNYEAQ, per germline. Trimming took 4 bases from V and 2 from J; bases not matched to a gene: 7. CDR3 size: 15 residues. The CDR3 spells CASSSEGQLNTEAFF. The CDR3 DNA follows: TGTGCCAGCAGCTCAGAGGGACAGCTTAACACTGAAGCTTTCTTT.

The chain couples TRBV4-2 to TRBJ1-1, with D hard to call. Germline lookup yields CDR1 LGHNA and CDR2 YNFKEQ. The CDR3 is 14 residues long. The V end was cut by 4 bases, the J end by 5 bases, with 14 bases between. The CDR3 DNA sequence: TGTGCCAGCAGCCTTGGACGGACGAGGACTGAAGCTTTCTTT. It translates to CASSLGRTRTEAFF.

The chain links TRBV5-1 to TRBJ1-1; 7 bases are a match to TRBD1. Germline values: CDR1 SGHRS, CDR2 YFSETQ. The CDR3 covers 14 residues. Trimming at V came to 9 bases and at J to 1 base, leaving 9 bases not matched to a gene. CDR3 in DNA: TGCGCCACCAGAGGGACAGAGACGAACACTGAAGCTTTCTTT. It yields the protein CATRGTETNTEAFF.

The chain couples TRBV7-3 to TRBJ2-5; D gene ambiguous. The V and J ends lost 8 bases and 5 bases respectively, with 12 bases between them. The length of the CDR3 is 12 residues. CDR1 SGHTA and CDR2 FQGTGA come from the germline V gene. CDR3 protein: CASGKVGETQYF. CDR3 DNA: TGTGCCAGCGGAAAGGTCGGCGAGACCCAGTACTTC.

This chain connects TRBV12-5 to TRBJ2-2; D remains ambiguous. The CDR3 totals 12 residues. The V gene lost 3 bases and the J gene lost 6 bases, with 5 bases spanning the gap. Germline-derived CDR1 and CDR2 are LGHNT and FRNRAP. The CDR3 loop is CASGLGAGELFF. The CDR3 DNA reads TGTGCTAGTGGTTTAGGTGCCGGGGAGCTGTTTTTT.

The rearrangement joins TRBV6-5 to TRBJ2-7, with TRBD1 matching over 7 bases. J lost 2 bases, V lost 6 bases, and 10 bases had no gene match. The germline V gene has CDR1 MNHEY and CDR2 SVGAGI. This CDR3 comprises 15 residues. The CDR3 loop is CASSDRDGDPYEQYF. For the CDR3, the DNA is TGTGCCAGCAGCGACAGGGATGGGGACCCCTACGAGCAGTACTTC.

The chain combines TRBV2 with TRBJ2-7; 7 positions agree with TRBD1. Germline values: CDR1 SNHLY, CDR2 FYNNEI. The CDR3 runs 15 residues. J was trimmed by 1 base and V by 6 bases; bases with no gene match: 9. CDR3 sequence: CASSDTGVGSYEQYF. CDR3 in DNA: TGTGCCAGCAGCGACACAGGGGTAGGGTCCTACGAGCAGTACTTC.

The chain carries TRBV5-1 and TRBJ2-7, with TRBD2 matching over 11 bases. V lost 1 base, J lost 5 bases, and 5 bases stayed unmatched. Per germline, CDR1 SGHRS and CDR2 YFSETQ. The CDR3 spans 15 residues. CDR3 in amino acids: CASSLYSGGGNEQYF. CDR3 nucleotide sequence: TGCGCCAGCAGCTTGTATAGCGGGGGGGGCAACGAGCAGTACTTC.

About this clone itself: The junction and the germline gene differ at one end; a read error may be behind it. The rearrangement links TRBV5-1 to TRBJ2-7; D is undetermined. Per germline, CDR1 SGHRS and CDR2 YFSETQ. The CDR3 is made up of 16 amino acids. The CDR3 here is CASSPTGSTSSHEQYF. The CDR3 bases are TGCGCCAGCAGCCCCACCGGGTCTACAAGCTCCCACGAGCAGTACTTC.

This chain connects TRBV19 to TRBJ1-5; 8 bases align to TRBD1. V lost 1 base, J lost 6 bases, and 8 bases stayed unmatched. This CDR3 has 16 residues. Germline CDR1 LNHDA, CDR2 SQIVND (reference sequence). CDR3: CASSIAQGAPSQPQHF. CDR3 nucleotides: TGTGCCAGTAGTATAGCCCAGGGGGCGCCAAGTCAGCCCCAGCATTTT.

This clone was seen only a few times. The gene calls are TRBV28 and TRBJ2-3; 7 bases match TRBD2. V gave up 6 bases and J gave up 5 bases; unmatched junction bases: 11. Germline CDR1 reads MDHEN; CDR2 reads SYDVKM. The CDR3 is 15 amino acids. CDR3 in amino acids: CASRSLAAGEDTQYF. CDR3 nucleotides: TGTGCCAGCAGATCCCTAGCGGCCGGGGAAGATACGCAGTATTTT.

The rearrangement links TRBV5-8 to TRBJ1-4, with TRBD1 matching 8 bases. The CDR3 runs 14 residues. Trimming took 1 base from V and 6 from J; bases not matched to a gene: 2. Per germline, CDR1 SGHTS and CDR2 YDEGEE. The CDR3 DNA sequence: TGTGCCAGCAGCTTGAGGGGACAGGATGAAAAACTGTTTTTT. This translates into CASSLRGQDEKLFF.

This chain connects TRBV7-6 to TRBJ2-7; a weak D match, TRBD1 (7 bases). CDR1 is SGHVS, CDR2 FNYEAQ, per germline. V was cut by 5 bases and J by 5 bases, with 16 bases left in between. This CDR3 is 14 amino acids long. The CDR3 loop reads CASSRLQGEDEQYF. Written as DNA, the CDR3 is TGTGCCAGCAGCCGCCTCCAGGGGGAGGACGAGCAGTACTTC.

The chain is built from TRBV6-9 and TRBJ1-4; D gene ambiguous. V was pared by 3 bases and J by 0 bases, with 8 bases between. Germline loops: CDR1 MNHGY, CDR2 SVAAGI. The CDR3 covers 15 residues. The CDR3 loop is CASSYHPPTNEKLFF. As DNA, the CDR3 is TGTGCCAGCAGTTACCACCCCCCAACTAATGAAAAACTGTTTTTT.

V gene TRBV6-1 combines with J gene TRBJ1-1, with 7 bases identical to TRBD1. V gave up 4 bases and J gave up 5 bases; unmatched junction bases: 7. Looked up from germline, CDR1 is MNHNS and CDR2 is SASEGT. This CDR3 region has 14 residues. CDR3 DNA sequence: TGTGCCAGCAGTGTCGAGGGGGCAAGGACTGAAGCTTTCTTT. Translating gives CASSVEGARTEAFF.

This chain connects TRBV5-6 to TRBJ2-3; 10 bases match TRBD2. Trimming cost V 5 bases and J 3 bases; bases outside gene matches: 6. This CDR3 is built from 15 residues. Germline CDR1 reads SGHDT; CDR2 reads YYEEEE. CDR3 sequence (DNA): TGTGCCAGCAGACAGAAGCGGGGGGGGACAGATACGCAGTATTTT. Its protein is CASRQKRGGTDTQYF. Based on the CDR3 plus reference TRBV5-6 and TRBJ2-3, the full variable domain is DAGVTQSPTHLIKTRGQQVTLRCSPKSGHDTVSWYQQALGQGPQFIFQYYEEEERQRGNFPDRFSGHQFPNYSSELNVNALLLGDSALYLCASRQKRGGTDTQYFGPGTRLTVL.

This chain's CDR3 is CSVGGSGQGRGGYGYTF. CDR3 DNA sequence: TGCAGCGTTGGCGGGTCAGGCCAGGGAAGAGGGGGCTATGGCTACACCTTC. J is TRBJ1-2 and V is TRBV29-1; D is perhaps TRBD1 (6 bases). This CDR3 has 17 residues. Trimming shortened V by 4 bases and J by 4 bases, and 25 bases separated the two germline ends. CDR1 SQVTM and CDR2 ANQGSEA come from the germline V gene.

The chain combines TRBV6-6 with TRBJ2-3; either TRBD1 or TRBD2 may supply D (6 bases each). CDR1 and CDR2 from the germline V gene are MNHNY and SVGAGI (reference sequence). V was clipped by 7 bases and J by 6 bases, with 11 bases between them. This CDR3 is 12 amino acids long. DNA of the CDR3: TGTGCCAGCAAGAGGAGGGGGGATACGCAGTATTTT. Its translation is CASKRRGDTQYF.